These 12 T cell receptor beta chains share one sample of origin, sequenced in a study of vaccination and CD4 T cells after COVID-19. Treatment indicated: approximately nine-day PBMC culture with coronavirus spike peptide pools or control peptides (ViraFEST assay). These receptors lack a known antigen. Researchers used the Oncomine TCR Beta short-read assay to sequence DNA from cultured CD4+ T cells. TCRdb re-called the PCR reads with MiXCR, one entry per CDR3 protein. The sample records roughly 7,200 distinct CDR3 sequences, around 60% being singletons. The sample consisted of CD4+ T cells from blood, cultured in vitro. The receptors originated from a human donor who had recovered from COVID-19.

The CDR3 coding sequence is TGTGCCAGTAACCTACAGGGCTCGGTCCGGGCTAACTATGGCTACACCTTC. It specifies CASNLQGSVRANYGYTF. J is TRBJ1-2 and V is TRBV19; D may be TRBD1 (6 bases). The length of the CDR3 is 17 residues. Trimming removed 7 bases at V and 0 bases at J, with 21 bases between. Germline V CDR1 and CDR2: LNHDA, SQIVND (reference sequence).

The chain is built from TRBV6-1 and TRBJ1-6; D is uncertain. V was clipped by 3 bases and J by 7 bases, with 10 bases between them. Per the germline V gene, CDR1 is MNHNS and CDR2 is SASEGT. The CDR3 sequence is 14 residues long. The CDR3 DNA reads as TGTGCCAGCAGTGAGGGGTGGGCCAATTCACCCCTCCACTTT. This codes for CASSEGWANSPLHF.

CDR3 protein: CSARGLASGVSSYEQYF. In nucleotides, the CDR3 is TGCAGTGCTAGGGGACTAGCTAGCGGGGTTAGCTCCTACGAGCAGTACTTC. This chain links TRBV20-1 with TRBJ2-7, with 9 nucleotides matching TRBD2. Germline trimming cut 3 bases from V and 0 bases from J; bases unmatched to any gene: 12. CDR3 size: 17 residues. From germline, CDR1 is DFQATT and CDR2 SNEGSKA (reference sequence).

The rearrangement links TRBV20-1 to TRBJ2-1, with D perhaps matching TRBD2 (6 bases). This CDR3 spans 13 amino acids. The germline V and J ends were trimmed by 1 base and 7 bases, with 11 bases remaining between them. Germline-derived CDR1 and CDR2 are DFQATT and SNEGSKA (reference sequence). The CDR3 region has the DNA TGCAGTGCTAGAGTTGGGGGGAAGAATGAGCAGTTCTTC. Translating it yields CSARVGGKNEQFF.

V is TRBV6-1 and J is TRBJ1-5; D not resolved. This CDR3 has 13 amino acids. Germline loops: CDR1 MNHNS, CDR2 SASEGT. V was shortened by 1 base and J by 8 bases, with 9 bases between the two germline ends. The CDR3 protein is CASSEVLLEPQHF. For the CDR3, the DNA is TGTGCCAGCAGTGAAGTGTTATTGGAGCCCCAGCATTTT.

The V and J genes are TRBV18 and TRBJ2-7; D is perhaps TRBD1 or TRBD2 (5 bases each). Germline values: CDR1 KGHSH, CDR2 LQKENI. The CDR3 extends over 13 amino acids. Deletions cut 4 bases from V and 0 bases from J, with 7 bases between. CDR3 bases: TGTGCCAGCTCACGGGACCTCTCCTACGAGCAGTACTTC. This translates into CASSRDLSYEQYF.

V and J are TRBV12-2 and TRBJ1-2. TRBV12-2 is a pseudogene segment. The CDR3 runs to 13 residues. The CDR3 loop is CASRLAESYGYTF. DNA for the CDR3: TGTGCAAGTCGCTTAGCTGAGTCCTATGGCTACACCTTC.

This chain links TRBV19 with TRBJ1-2; D not resolved. V shed 8 bases and J shed 4 bases, with 11 bases lying between them. This CDR3 comprises 12 residues. Germline CDR1 reads LNHDA; CDR2 reads SQIVND (reference sequence). CDR3 nucleotides: TGTGCCAGTCAAGCCGAATCCTATGGCTACACCTTC. Its protein is CASQAESYGYTF.

This clonotype was observed a handful of times. The rearrangement links TRBV30 to TRBJ1-2, with 11 nucleotides matching TRBD1. With V trimmed by 4 bases and J by 5 bases, 6 bases remained unmatched. The CDR3 has 14 amino acids. Germline CDR1 reads GTSNPN; CDR2 reads SVGIG (reference sequence). The CDR3 DNA reads as TGTGCCTGGACCGGACAGGGGGCTTGGTATGGCTACACCTTC. This gives the protein CAWTGQGAWYGYTF.

The V call is TRBV6-2 or TRBV6-3, the J call TRBJ1-1, with D possibly being TRBD1 (6 bases). Germline-derived CDR1 and CDR2 are MNHEY and SVGEGT. The CDR3 covers 15 residues. Trimming shortened V by 0 bases and J by 7 bases, and 15 bases separated the two germline ends. In DNA form, the CDR3 reads TGTGCCAGCAGTTACTCGACGGGGGCAGTCGGTGAAGCTTTCTTT. Translated, it gives CASSYSTGAVGEAFF.

The CDR3 reads CASSATGWGTQYF. The CDR3 DNA reads as TGTGCCAGCAGTGCTACGGGATGGGGGACCCAGTACTTC. The rearrangement joins TRBV6-1 to TRBJ2-5, with TRBD2 as a possible D gene (5 bases). CDR3 length: 13 residues. Germline V gene data show CDR1 as MNHNS and CDR2 as SASEGT. V dropped 4 bases and J dropped 7 bases, with 13 bases sitting between them.

The table lists this clonotype with a count of one. This chain links TRBV7-9 with TRBJ2-3; D unclear. Germline V gives CDR1 SEHNR, CDR2 FQNEAQ (reference sequence). The CDR3 length is 12 residues. Trimming removed 7 bases at V and 5 bases at J, with 10 bases between. CDR3 bases: TGTGCCAGCAACGAGATTATAGATACGCAGTATTTT. As protein: CASNEIIDTQYF.